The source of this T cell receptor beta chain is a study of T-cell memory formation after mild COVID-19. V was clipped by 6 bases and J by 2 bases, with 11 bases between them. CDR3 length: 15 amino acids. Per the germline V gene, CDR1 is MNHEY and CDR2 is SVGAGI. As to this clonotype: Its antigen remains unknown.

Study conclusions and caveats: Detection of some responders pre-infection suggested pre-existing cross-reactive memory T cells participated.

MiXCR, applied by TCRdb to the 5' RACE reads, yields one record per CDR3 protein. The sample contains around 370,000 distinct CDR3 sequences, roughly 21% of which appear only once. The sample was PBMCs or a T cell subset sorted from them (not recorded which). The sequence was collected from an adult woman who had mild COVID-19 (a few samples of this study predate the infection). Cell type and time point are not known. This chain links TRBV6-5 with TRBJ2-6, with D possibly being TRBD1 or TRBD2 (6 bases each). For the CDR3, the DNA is TGTGCCAGCAGCCGGAGGGGGGCTGGGGCCAACGTCCTGACTTTC. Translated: CASSRRGAGANVLTF.